The source of this T cell receptor (beta chain) is a study of glioma-infiltrating T cells after dendritic cell vaccination. Study at large: Glioblastoma patients came from Phase I and II dendritic cell vaccination trials. Autologous tumor lysate was loaded overnight onto monocyte-derived dendritic cells grown less than 8 days with IL-4 and GM-CSF.

Trimming removed 0 bases from V and 0 bases from J, with 3 bases in between. CDR1 is SGHNT, CDR2 YYREEE, per germline (reference sequence). CDR3 length: 14 amino acids. General study findings and limits: Longer survival after dendritic cell vaccination followed higher pretreatment TIL content.

Sequencing used immunoSEQ multiplex PCR; TCRdb keeps in-frame clones, though not all of them. The repertoire has 65,000 to 80,000 clones, around 81% of them found once; the top ten carry less than 8%. On this clone itself: Its antigen is not identified. The same CDR3 is also encoded by other DNA sequences in this sample.

This sequence joins TRBV5-4 and TRBJ1-4; D gene unclear. Specimen: blood, collected before dendritic cell vaccination. This receptor was obtained from a human donor with glioblastoma. CDR3 region: CASSLGATNEKLFF. The CDR3 nucleotides are TGTGCCAGCAGCTTGGGAGCAACTAATGAAAAACTGTTTTTT.